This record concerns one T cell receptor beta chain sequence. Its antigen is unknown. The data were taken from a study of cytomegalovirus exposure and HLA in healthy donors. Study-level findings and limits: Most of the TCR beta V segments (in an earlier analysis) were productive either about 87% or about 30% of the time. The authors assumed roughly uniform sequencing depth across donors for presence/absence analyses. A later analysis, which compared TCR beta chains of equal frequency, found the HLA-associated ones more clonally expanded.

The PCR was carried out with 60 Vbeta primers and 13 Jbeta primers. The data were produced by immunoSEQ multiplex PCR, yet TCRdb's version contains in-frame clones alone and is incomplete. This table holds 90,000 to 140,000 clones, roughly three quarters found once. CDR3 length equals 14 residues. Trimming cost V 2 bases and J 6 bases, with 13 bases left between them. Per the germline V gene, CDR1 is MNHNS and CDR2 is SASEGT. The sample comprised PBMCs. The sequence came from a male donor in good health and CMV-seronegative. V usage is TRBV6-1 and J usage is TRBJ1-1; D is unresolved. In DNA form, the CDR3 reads TGTGCCAGCAGTGAAACTCGACTCTCTCCTGAAGCTTTCTTT. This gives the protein CASSETRLSPEAFF.